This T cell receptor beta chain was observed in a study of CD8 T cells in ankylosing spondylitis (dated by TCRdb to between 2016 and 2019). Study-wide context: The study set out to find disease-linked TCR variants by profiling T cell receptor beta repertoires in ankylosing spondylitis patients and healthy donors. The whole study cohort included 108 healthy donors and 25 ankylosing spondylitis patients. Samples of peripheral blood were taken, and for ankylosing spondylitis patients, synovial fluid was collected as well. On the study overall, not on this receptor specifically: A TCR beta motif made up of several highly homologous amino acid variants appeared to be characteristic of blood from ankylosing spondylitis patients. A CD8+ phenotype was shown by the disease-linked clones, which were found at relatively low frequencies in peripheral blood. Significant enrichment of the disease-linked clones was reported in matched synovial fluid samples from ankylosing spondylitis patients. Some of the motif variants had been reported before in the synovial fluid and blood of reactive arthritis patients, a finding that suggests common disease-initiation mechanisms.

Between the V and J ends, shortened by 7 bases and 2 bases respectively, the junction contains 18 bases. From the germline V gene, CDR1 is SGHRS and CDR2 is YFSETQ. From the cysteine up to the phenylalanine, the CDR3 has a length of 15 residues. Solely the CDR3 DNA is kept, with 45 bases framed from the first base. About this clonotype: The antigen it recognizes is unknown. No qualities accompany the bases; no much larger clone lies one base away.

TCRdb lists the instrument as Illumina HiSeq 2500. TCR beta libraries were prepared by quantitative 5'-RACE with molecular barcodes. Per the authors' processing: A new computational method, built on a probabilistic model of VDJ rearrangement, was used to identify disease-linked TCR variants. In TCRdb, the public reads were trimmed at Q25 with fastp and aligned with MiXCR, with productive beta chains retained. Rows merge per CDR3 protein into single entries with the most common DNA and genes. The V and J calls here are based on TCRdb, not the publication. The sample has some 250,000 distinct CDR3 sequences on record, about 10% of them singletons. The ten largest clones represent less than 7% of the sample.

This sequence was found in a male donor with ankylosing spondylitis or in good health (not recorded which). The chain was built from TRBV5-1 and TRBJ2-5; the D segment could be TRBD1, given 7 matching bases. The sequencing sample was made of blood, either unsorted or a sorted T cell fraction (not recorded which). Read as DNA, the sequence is TGCGCCAGCGGGCCGGAGGGGGCAGTTCAAGAGACCCAGTACTTC. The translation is CASGPEGAVQETQYF.